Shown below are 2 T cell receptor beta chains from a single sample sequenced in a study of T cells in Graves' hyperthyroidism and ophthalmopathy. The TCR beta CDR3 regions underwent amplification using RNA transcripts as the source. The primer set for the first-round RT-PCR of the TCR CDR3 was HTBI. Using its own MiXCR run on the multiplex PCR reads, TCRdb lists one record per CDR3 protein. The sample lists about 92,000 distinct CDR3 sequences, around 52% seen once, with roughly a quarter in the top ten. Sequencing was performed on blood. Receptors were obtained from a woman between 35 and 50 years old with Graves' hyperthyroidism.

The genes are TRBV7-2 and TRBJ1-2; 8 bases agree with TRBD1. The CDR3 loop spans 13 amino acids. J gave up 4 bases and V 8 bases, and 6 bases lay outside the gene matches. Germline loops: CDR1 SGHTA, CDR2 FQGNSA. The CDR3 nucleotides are TGTGCCAGCGACGGACAGGGTACCTATGGCTACACCTTC. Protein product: CASDGQGTYGYTF.

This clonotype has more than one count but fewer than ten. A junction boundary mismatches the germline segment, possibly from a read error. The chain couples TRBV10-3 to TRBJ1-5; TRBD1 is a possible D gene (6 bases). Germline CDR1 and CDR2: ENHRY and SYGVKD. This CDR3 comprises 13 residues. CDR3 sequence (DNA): TGTGCCAGCAGTTTTAGAAGGGGGGTGCCCCAGCATTTT. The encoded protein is CASSFRRGVPQHF.